This T cell receptor (beta chain) was sequenced in a study of blood T cell repertoires in COVID-19. Repertoires were generated with immunoSEQ multiplex PCR, while TCRdb's copy carries only in-frame clones and drops some. The sample has about 160,000 clones, around 80% seen once. This clone has just a few counts. The V and J ends lost 0 bases and 6 bases, in that order; junction bases with no gene match: 3. In germline, CDR1 is SGHNT, CDR2 YYREEE (reference sequence). The CDR3 is made up of 16 amino acids. V and J are TRBV5-4 and TRBJ2-1; TRBD2 aligns across 13 bases. The source material was peripheral blood. This clonotype originated in a woman over 75 with acute or convalescent COVID-19. This CDR3 reads CASSLGTSGRSNEQFF. The CDR3 DNA reads as TGTGCCAGCAGCTTGGGGACTAGCGGGAGAAGCAATGAGCAGTTCTTC.